Each of the 11 T cell receptor beta chains below was sequenced from the same sample in a study of blood T cell repertoires in COVID-19. The table came from immunoSEQ multiplex PCR; TCRdb's copy has only in-frame clones and leaves some out. The sample yields about 110,000 clones, 60% to 80% seen once. The material sequenced was peripheral blood. The origin of the receptors is a human donor with acute or convalescent COVID-19. The donor label of this sample is uncertain.

The chain couples TRBV6-6 to TRBJ1-4; D might be TRBD1 (5 bases). The CDR3 runs 12 residues. V was trimmed by 5 bases and J by 10 bases, leaving 11 bases between them. From germline, CDR1 is MNHNY and CDR2 SVGAGI (reference sequence). Here the CDR3 DNA reads TGTGCCAGCAGTAACAATAGGGGAAAACTGTTTTTT. Translating gives CASSNNRGKLFF.

The rearrangement links TRBV7-2 to TRBJ2-3; perhaps TRBD1 as D (5 bases). This CDR3 comprises 14 residues. Germline-derived CDR1 and CDR2 are SGHTA and FQGNSA. Trimming shortened V by 5 bases and J by 2 bases, and 11 bases separated the two germline ends. The CDR3 region is CASSQGPSTDTQYF. In DNA, the CDR3 is TGTGCCAGCAGCCAGGGCCCGTCCACAGATACGCAGTATTTT.

In nucleotides, the CDR3 is TGTGCCAGCAGCCAAGAGCTAGCGGGGGTCTTCACCGGGGAGCTGTTTTTT. It encodes CASSQELAGVFTGELFF. The gene calls are TRBV4-2 and TRBJ2-2; 10 bases align to TRBD2. This CDR3 is 17 amino acids long. The trim removed 0 bases at V and 4 bases at J, leaving 5 bases unmatched. CDR1 is LGHNA and CDR2 is YNFKEQ in the germline V gene.

The chain uses TRBV24-1 and TRBJ1-2; 7 positions match TRBD1. The CDR3 runs to 14 residues. Germline loops: CDR1 KGHDR, CDR2 SFDVKD. Unmatched junction bases numbered 8, after V lost 3 bases and J lost 8 bases. CDR3 loop: CATSDGKGARGYTF. CDR3 DNA: TGTGCCACCAGTGATGGCAAGGGGGCGCGGGGCTACACCTTC.

CDR3 nucleotides: TGTGCCAGCAGTGACATCTATGGCGGGGAGCTGTTTTTT. Its protein product is CASSDIYGGELFF. V is TRBV6-4 and J is TRBJ2-2; D not resolved. Trimming removed 2 bases at V and 7 bases at J, with 8 bases between. The CDR3 runs to 13 residues. Germline CDR1 MRHNA, CDR2 SNTAGT.

The chain couples TRBV10-3 to TRBJ1-4; D unclear. The CDR3 has 15 amino acids. CDR1 ENHRY and CDR2 SYGVKD come from the germline V gene. V lost 0 bases to trimming and J lost 7 bases, with 12 bases between them. Written as DNA, the CDR3 is TGTGCCATCAGTGAGTCCCAGTTTCTAGGTGAAAAACTGTTTTTT. Residues: CAISESQFLGEKLFF.

The gene calls are TRBV30 and TRBJ1-1; 8 bases fit TRBD1. Germline assignment: CDR1 GTSNPN and CDR2 SVGIG (reference sequence). This CDR3 is 13 amino acids long. V lost 5 bases and J lost 2; bases outside the gene matches: 4. The CDR3 DNA is TGTGCCTGGGGGACAGGCCTAAACACTGAAGCTTTCTTT. Translation: CAWGTGLNTEAFF.

This clone was detected a few times. The chain is built from TRBV28 and TRBJ1-5; TRBD1 matches at 12 bases. With V trimmed by 5 bases and J by 1 base, 6 bases remained unmatched. This CDR3 has 17 amino acids. The germline V gene has CDR1 MDHEN and CDR2 SYDVKM. The CDR3 region has the DNA TGTGCCAGCAGTACACCGGGACAGGGGGCCAGCAATCAGCCCCAGCATTTT. This translates into CASSTPGQGASNQPQHF.

The J gene is TRBJ1-5, the V gene TRBV2; 8 nucleotides agree with TRBD1. V lost 6 bases, J lost 2 bases, and 6 bases stayed unmatched. Germline V CDR1 and CDR2: SNHLY, FYNNEI. This CDR3 is 15 amino acids long. The chain's CDR3 is CASSRQGKGNQPQHF. In nucleotides, the CDR3 is TGTGCCAGCAGCCGACAGGGGAAGGGCAATCAGCCCCAGCATTTT.

The J gene is TRBJ2-3, the V gene TRBV28, with a weak D call TRBD2 (5 bases). CDR1 and CDR2 (germline): MDHEN, SYDVKM. V was pared by 6 bases and J by 14 bases, with 18 bases between. The CDR3 runs to 12 residues. The CDR3 nucleotides read TGTGCCAGCAGCACTTTGAGGGCCCTCCTGTATTTT. As protein: CASSTLRALLYF.

V is TRBV11-2 and J is TRBJ1-6; no reliable D call. The CDR3 totals 13 residues. The germline V gene has CDR1 SGHAT and CDR2 FQNNGV. The V gene lost 8 bases and the J gene lost 8 bases, with 13 bases spanning the gap. CDR3 DNA sequence: TGTGCCAGCGGATCGACCGGGGATTCACCCCTCCACTTT. Its translation is CASGSTGDSPLHF.